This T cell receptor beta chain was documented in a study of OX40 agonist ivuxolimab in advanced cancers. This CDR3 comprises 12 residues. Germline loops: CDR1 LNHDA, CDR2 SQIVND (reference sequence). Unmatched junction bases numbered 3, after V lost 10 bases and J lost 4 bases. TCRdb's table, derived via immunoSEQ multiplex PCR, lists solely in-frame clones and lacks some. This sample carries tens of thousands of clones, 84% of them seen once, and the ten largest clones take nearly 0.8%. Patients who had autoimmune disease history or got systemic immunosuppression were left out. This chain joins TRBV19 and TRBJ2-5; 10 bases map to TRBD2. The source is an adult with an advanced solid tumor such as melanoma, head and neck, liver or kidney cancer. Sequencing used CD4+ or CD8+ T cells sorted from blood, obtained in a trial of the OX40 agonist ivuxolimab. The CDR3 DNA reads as TGTGCCACCTCTAGCGGGGGAGAGACCCAGTACTTC. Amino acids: CATSSGGETQYF. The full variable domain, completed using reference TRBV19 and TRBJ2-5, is DGGITQSPKYLFRKEGQNVTLSCEQNLNHDAMYWYRQDPGQGLRLIYYSQIVNDFQKGDIAEGYSVSREKKESFPLTVTSAQKNPTAFYLCATSSGGETQYFGPGTRLLVL.